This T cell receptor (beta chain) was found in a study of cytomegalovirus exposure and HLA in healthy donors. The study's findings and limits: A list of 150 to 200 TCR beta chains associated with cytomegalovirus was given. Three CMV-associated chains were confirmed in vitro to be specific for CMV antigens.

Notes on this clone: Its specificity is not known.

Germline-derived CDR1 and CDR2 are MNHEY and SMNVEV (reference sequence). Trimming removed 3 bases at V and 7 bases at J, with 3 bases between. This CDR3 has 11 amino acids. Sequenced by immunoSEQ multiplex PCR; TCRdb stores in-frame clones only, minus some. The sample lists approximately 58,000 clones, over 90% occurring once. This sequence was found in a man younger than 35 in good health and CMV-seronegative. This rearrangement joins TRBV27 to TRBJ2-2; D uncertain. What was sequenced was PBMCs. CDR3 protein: CASSFFGELFF. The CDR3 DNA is TGTGCCAGCAGTTTCTTCGGGGAGCTGTTTTTT.